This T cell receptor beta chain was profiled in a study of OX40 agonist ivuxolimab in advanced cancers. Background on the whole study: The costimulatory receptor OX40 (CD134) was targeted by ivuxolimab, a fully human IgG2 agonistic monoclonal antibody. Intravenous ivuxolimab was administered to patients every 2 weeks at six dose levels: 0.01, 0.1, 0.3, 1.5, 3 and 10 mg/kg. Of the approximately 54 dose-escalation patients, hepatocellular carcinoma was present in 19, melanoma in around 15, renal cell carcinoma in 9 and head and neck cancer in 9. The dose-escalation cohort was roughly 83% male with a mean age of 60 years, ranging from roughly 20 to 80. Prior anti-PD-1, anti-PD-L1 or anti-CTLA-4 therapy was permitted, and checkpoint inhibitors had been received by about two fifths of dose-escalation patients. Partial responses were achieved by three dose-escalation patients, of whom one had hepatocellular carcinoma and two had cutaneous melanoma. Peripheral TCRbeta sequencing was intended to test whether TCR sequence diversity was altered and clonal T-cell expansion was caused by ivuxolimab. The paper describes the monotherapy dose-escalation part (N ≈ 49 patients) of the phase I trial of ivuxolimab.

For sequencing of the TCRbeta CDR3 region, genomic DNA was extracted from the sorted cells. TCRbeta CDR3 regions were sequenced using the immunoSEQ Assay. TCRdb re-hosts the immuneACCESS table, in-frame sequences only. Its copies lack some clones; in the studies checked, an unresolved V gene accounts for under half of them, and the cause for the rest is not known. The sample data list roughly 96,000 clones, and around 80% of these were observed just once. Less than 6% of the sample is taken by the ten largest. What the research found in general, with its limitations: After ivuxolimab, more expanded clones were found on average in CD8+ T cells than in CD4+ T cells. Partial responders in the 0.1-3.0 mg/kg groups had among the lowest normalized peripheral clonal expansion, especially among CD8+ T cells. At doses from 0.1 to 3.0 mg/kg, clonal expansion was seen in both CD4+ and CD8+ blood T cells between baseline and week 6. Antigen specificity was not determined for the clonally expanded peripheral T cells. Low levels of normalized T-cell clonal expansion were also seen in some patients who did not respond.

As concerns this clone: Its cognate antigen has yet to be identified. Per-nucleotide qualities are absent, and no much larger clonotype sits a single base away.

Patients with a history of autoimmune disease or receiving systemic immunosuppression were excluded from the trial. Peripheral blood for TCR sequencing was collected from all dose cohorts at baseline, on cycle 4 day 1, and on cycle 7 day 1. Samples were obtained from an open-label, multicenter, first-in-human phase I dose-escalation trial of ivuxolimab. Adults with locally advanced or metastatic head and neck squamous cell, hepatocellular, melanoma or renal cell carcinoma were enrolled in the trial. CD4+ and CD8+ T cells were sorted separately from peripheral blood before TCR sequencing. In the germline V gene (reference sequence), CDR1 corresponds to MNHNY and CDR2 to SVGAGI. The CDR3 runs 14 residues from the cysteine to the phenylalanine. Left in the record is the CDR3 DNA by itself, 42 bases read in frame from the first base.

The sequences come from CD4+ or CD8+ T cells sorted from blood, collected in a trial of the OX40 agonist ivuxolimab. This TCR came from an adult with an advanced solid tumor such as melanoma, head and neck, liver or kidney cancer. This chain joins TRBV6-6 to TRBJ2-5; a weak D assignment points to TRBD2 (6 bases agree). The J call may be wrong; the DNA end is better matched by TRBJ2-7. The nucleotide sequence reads TGTGCCAGCAGCTCAGCGGGTTACCCCTACGAGCAGTACTTC. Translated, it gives CASSSAGYPYEQYF.